One and the same sample provided the 20 T cell receptor beta chains below, sequenced in a study of cytomegalovirus exposure and HLA in healthy donors. The primer mix had 60 Vbeta and 13 Jbeta primers. The data were produced by immunoSEQ multiplex PCR, yet TCRdb's version contains in-frame clones alone and is incomplete. The repertoire holds about 140,000 clones, with approximately 85% as singletons. Sequenced input: PBMCs. Receptors were obtained from a woman between 35 and 50 years old in good health and CMV-seronegative.

This clone was counted between two and nine times. The chain recombines TRBV6-4 with TRBJ2-5, with a tentative D call TRBD2 (6 bases). With 6 bases removed from V and 5 bases from J, the gap between germline ends came to 13 bases. CDR1 is MRHNA and CDR2 is SNTAGT in the germline V gene. The CDR3 length is 13 residues. CDR3 nucleotides: TGTGCCAGCAGCACAGGTGCGGGGGAGACCCAGTACTTC. Translating it yields CASSTGAGETQYF.

V usage is TRBV2 and J usage is TRBJ2-3; D gene ambiguous. CDR3 length equals 13 residues. The V gene lost 11 bases and the J gene lost 6 bases, with 18 bases spanning the gap. Looked up from germline, CDR1 is SNHLY and CDR2 is FYNNEI. CDR3 sequence: CAGYLQKFDTQYF. The CDR3 region has the DNA TGTGCCGGATATTTACAGAAGTTCGATACGCAGTATTTT.

The rearrangement joins TRBV28 to TRBJ1-1, with TRBD1 matching 10 bases. There are 16 residues in the CDR3. Germline CDR1 and CDR2: MDHEN and SYDVKM. The J segment lost 0 bases and the V segment lost 7 bases, leaving 8 bases of the junction unmatched. CDR3 sequence (DNA): TGTGCCAGCATTGTACCGGGACAGGGGCTGAACACTGAAGCTTTCTTT. Translation gives CASIVPGQGLNTEAFF.

V is TRBV13 and J is TRBJ2-1, with D possibly TRBD2 on 5 matching bases. CDR3 length equals 14 residues. Trimming removed 7 bases from V and 0 bases from J, with 10 bases in between. The germline gives CDR1 PRHDT, CDR2 FYEKMQ (reference sequence). The CDR3 region has the DNA TGTGCCAGCAACGGACTGTTCTCCTACAATGAGCAGTTCTTC. Its protein is CASNGLFSYNEQFF.

CDR3: CASRTRGNTGELFF. The CDR3 DNA reads TGTGCCAGTAGGACCAGGGGGAACACCGGGGAGCTGTTTTTT. The chain recombines TRBV19 with TRBJ2-2; D may be TRBD1 (6 bases). The CDR3 runs 14 residues. Germline V gene lookup returns CDR1 LNHDA and CDR2 SQIVND (reference sequence). Trimming cost V 6 bases and J 1 base, with 9 bases left between them.

The chain combines TRBV7-9 with TRBJ2-1, with a weak D call TRBD2 (5 bases). CDR3 length: 14 amino acids. Germline V gives CDR1 SEHNR, CDR2 FQNEAQ (reference sequence). V lost 10 bases and J 7 bases, leaving 20 bases between the germline ends. The CDR3 DNA follows: TGTGCCATGAGCGGCCAACGACCGCGAAATGAGCAGTTCTTC. It specifies CAMSGQRPRNEQFF. The entire variable domain, with the rest obtained from reference TRBV7-9 and TRBJ2-1, is as follows: DTGVSQNPRHKITKRGQNVTFRCDPISEHNRLYWYRQTLGQGPEFLTYFQNEAQLEKSRLLSDRFSAERPKGSFSTLEIQRTEQGDSAMYLCAMSGQRPRNEQFFGPGTRLTVL.

The V and J genes are TRBV5-4 and TRBJ2-3, with 7 bases matching TRBD2. The CDR3 has 15 amino acids. The germline gives CDR1 SGHNT, CDR2 YYREEE (reference sequence). The V segment lost 0 bases and the J segment 4 bases; nucleotides outside the gene matches: 5. As DNA, the CDR3 is TGTGCCAGCAGCTTGGATGCGGGAGTGGCAGATACGCAGTATTTT. Translation gives CASSLDAGVADTQYF. Full variable domain (rest looked up from reference TRBV5-4 and TRBJ2-3): ETGVTQSPTHLIKTRGQQVTLRCSSQSGHNTVSWYQQALGQGPQFIFQYYREEENGRGNFPPRFSGLQFPNYSSELNVNALELDDSALYLCASSLDAGVADTQYFGPGTRLTVL.

This rearrangement joins TRBV6-1 to TRBJ2-5; a possible D gene is TRBD1 (5 bases). TRBJ2-7 explains the end of the DNA better; the J call may be wrong. This CDR3 comprises 15 residues. The V gene's germline CDR1 is MNHNS and CDR2 SASEGT. In DNA form, the CDR3 reads TGTGCCAGCAGTGAGTCGACAGAGCCGTCCTACGAGCAGTACTTC. Encoded protein: CASSESTEPSYEQYF.

As DNA, the CDR3 is TGCGCCAGCAGCCAAGAGGATGGGGCGACGCAGTATTTT. It is translated as CASSQEDGATQYF. The rearrangement uses TRBV4-1 and TRBJ2-3, with D perhaps TRBD1 (5 bases). Germline-derived CDR1 and CDR2 are MGHRA and YSYEKL. The germline V and J ends were trimmed by 0 bases and 9 bases, with 10 bases remaining between them. The CDR3 spans 13 residues.

V gene TRBV5-5 combines with J gene TRBJ2-6; perhaps TRBD1 as D (6 bases). Trimming cost V 4 bases and J 1 base, with 9 bases left between them. This CDR3 contains 15 residues. Germline lookup yields CDR1 SGHKS and CDR2 YYEKEE (reference sequence). The CDR3 DNA is TGTGCCAGCAGCGCAACAGGGTCTGGGGCCAACGTCCTGACTTTC. As protein: CASSATGSGANVLTF.

The chain is built from TRBV4-1 and TRBJ2-2; D possibly corresponds to TRBD2 (6 bases). CDR3 length: 14 amino acids. Trimming stripped 4 bases from V and 6 bases from J, with 12 bases between. Germline lookup yields CDR1 MGHRA and CDR2 YSYEKL. CDR3 nucleotide sequence: TGCGCCAGCAGCCGCCCCTCTAGCGCCGGGGAGCTGTTTTTT. Translated, it gives CASSRPSSAGELFF.

V and J are TRBV7-3 and TRBJ2-1; no firm D call. This CDR3 has 13 amino acids. V was trimmed by 2 bases and J by 5 bases, leaving 7 bases between them. The germline CDR1 and CDR2 sequences are SGHTA and FQGTGA. CDR3 protein: CASSLQKNNEQFF. As DNA, the CDR3 is TGTGCCAGCAGCTTACAGAAGAACAATGAGCAGTTCTTC.

V and J are TRBV19 and TRBJ2-5, with 7 bases aligning to TRBD2. In germline, CDR1 is LNHDA, CDR2 SQIVND (reference sequence). This CDR3 has 14 amino acids. V dropped 8 bases and J dropped 2; count of bases not matched to a gene: 8. The CDR3: CASSGAGVQETQYF. In DNA, the CDR3 is TGTGCCAGTTCAGGTGCGGGGGTACAAGAGACCCAGTACTTC.

DNA for the CDR3: TGCGCCAGCAGCGCACAGGTCATCCAAGAGACCCAGTACTTC. Translating gives CASSAQVIQETQYF. The rearrangement uses TRBV5-1 and TRBJ2-5, with D possibly being TRBD1 (5 bases). This CDR3 contains 14 residues. V gave up 4 bases and J gave up 1 base, with 11 bases separating them. Germline lookup yields CDR1 SGHRS and CDR2 YFSETQ.

This rearrangement joins TRBV28 to TRBJ2-3; D gene uncertain. From germline, CDR1 is MDHEN and CDR2 SYDVKM. V was trimmed by 5 bases and J by 0 bases, leaving 18 bases between them. The CDR3 sequence is 17 residues long. The CDR3 DNA sequence: TGTGCCAGCAGTCTTATTGGGCTACAGTCTAGCACAGATACGCAGTATTTT. Translated: CASSLIGLQSSTDTQYF. The variable domain in full, completed from reference TRBV28 and TRBJ2-3, reads DVKVTQSSRYLVKRTGEKVFLECVQDMDHENMFWYRQDPGLGLRLIYFSYDVKMKEKGDIPEGYSVSREKKERFSLILESASTNQTSMYLCASSLIGLQSSTDTQYFGPGTRLTVL.

The chain joins TRBV6-5 to TRBJ2-3; TRBD2 aligns across 7 bases. The ends lost 6 bases at V and 3 bases at J; junction bases unmatched: 6. There are 14 residues in the CDR3. Germline assignment: CDR1 MNHEY and CDR2 SVGAGI. CDR3 DNA: TGTGCCAGCAGGGGGGGGGAAGGGACAGATACGCAGTATTTT. It translates to CASRGGEGTDTQYF.

V is TRBV28 and J is TRBJ2-5; 9 bases align to TRBD1. In germline, CDR1 is MDHEN, CDR2 SYDVKM. The CDR3 sequence is 14 residues long. After removal of 4 bases from V and 5 bases from J, the junction contained 5 bases not matched to a gene. CDR3 nucleotide sequence: TGTGCCAGCAGTTACGGGACAGGGAGGGAGACCCAGTACTTC. Its translation: CASSYGTGRETQYF.

The chain has TRBV9 and TRBJ2-2; unclear D gene. The CDR3 has 14 amino acids. Deletions cut 0 bases from V and 3 bases from J, with 6 bases between. Germline V lookup: CDR1 SGDLS, CDR2 YYNGEE. CDR3 coding DNA: TGTGCCAGCAGCGTAGAACAGTACACCGGGGAGCTGTTTTTT. It codes for CASSVEQYTGELFF.

This rearrangement joins TRBV20-1 to TRBJ2-7; 7 bases line up with TRBD2. Germline lookup yields CDR1 DFQATT and CDR2 SNEGSKA (reference sequence). After removal of 6 bases from V and 3 bases from J, the junction contained 2 bases not matched to a gene. The CDR3 is 11 amino acids. CDR3: CSAKRGYEQYF. CDR3 nucleotide sequence: TGCAGTGCAAAGCGGGGCTACGAGCAGTACTTC.

V and J are TRBV9 and TRBJ2-1, with no clear D. The length of the CDR3 is 12 residues. Per the germline V gene, CDR1 is SGDLS and CDR2 is YYNGEE. With 5 bases removed from V and 9 bases from J, the gap between germline ends came to 12 bases. CDR3 protein: CASSETGGEQFF. The CDR3 DNA sequence: TGTGCCAGCAGTGAAACCGGTGGTGAGCAGTTCTTC.